This is a list of T cell receptor beta chains from one sample in a study of blood T cells in healthy people across ages. TCRdb re-called the 5' RACE reads through MiXCR, storing one row per CDR3 protein. Of over 1.5 million distinct CDR3 sequences detected, roughly 50% appear once; the ten largest clones hold more than 2%. The source material was blood. The receptor set was obtained from a woman aged 40 to 49 in good health. CDR3s include the opening cysteine and the closing phenylalanine or tryptophan. Each record gives: D gene, V gene, clone size, J gene, CDR3 protein, CDR3 DNA. A D gene is named only where the DNA matches it firmly. Size values are once, few and many counts, or a class for expanded clones, and some rows have none.

d_gene: NA; v_gene: TRBV28; abundance: NA; j_gene: TRBJ2-1; CDR3aa: CASSPRTKYNEQFF; CDR3nt: TGTGCCAGCAGCCCAAGGACAAAGTACAATGAGCAGTTCTTC
d_gene: TRBD2; v_gene: TRBV7-8; abundance: NA; j_gene: TRBJ2-1; CDR3aa: CASSLRGPAGGGNEQFF; CDR3nt: TGTGCCAGCAGCTTACGAGGACCAGCGGGGGGCGGGAATGAGCAGTTCTTC
d_gene: TRBD1; v_gene: TRBV29-1; abundance: NA; j_gene: TRBJ2-1; CDR3aa: CSVEGTGRRNEQFF; CDR3nt: TGCAGCGTCGAAGGGACAGGGAGGCGCAATGAGCAGTTCTTC
d_gene: NA; v_gene: TRBV12-3/TRBV12-4; abundance: NA; j_gene: TRBJ2-7; CDR3aa: CASSLGIGGPYEQYF; CDR3nt: TGTGCCAGCAGTTTAGGTATAGGGGGACCCTACGAGCAGTACTTC
d_gene: NA; v_gene: TRBV27; abundance: NA; j_gene: TRBJ1-2; CDR3aa: CATKSGGFHGYTF; CDR3nt: TGTGCCACTAAGTCGGGGGGGTTTCATGGCTACACCTTC
d_gene: TRBD2; v_gene: TRBV6-2/TRBV6-3; abundance: few; j_gene: TRBJ2-3; CDR3aa: CASSSPSSSGGPTHTQYF; CDR3nt: TGTGCCAGCAGTTCCCCTTCCTCAAGCGGGGGCCCGACCCATACGCAGTATTTT
d_gene: NA; v_gene: TRBV7-2; abundance: NA; j_gene: TRBJ2-3; CDR3aa: CASSSYYRDTDTQYF; CDR3nt: TGTGCCAGCAGCTCCTATTACAGGGACACAGATACGCAGTATTTT
d_gene: NA; v_gene: TRBV10-3; abundance: many; j_gene: TRBJ2-4; CDR3aa: CAISEGVTKNIQYF; CDR3nt: TGTGCCATCAGCGAAGGGGTTACCAAAAACATTCAGTACTTC
d_gene: NA; v_gene: TRBV20-1; abundance: NA; j_gene: TRBJ2-4; CDR3aa: CSARKDGAKNIQYF; CDR3nt: TGCAGTGCTAGAAAGGATGGAGCCAAAAACATTCAGTACTTC
d_gene: TRBD2; v_gene: TRBV12-3/TRBV12-4; abundance: once; j_gene: TRBJ2-2; CDR3aa: CASSPAGGSTGELFF; CDR3nt: TGTGCCAGCTCTCCGGCGGGGGGCAGCACCGGGGAGCTGTTTTTT
d_gene: TRBD1; v_gene: TRBV27; abundance: NA; j_gene: TRBJ1-5; CDR3aa: CASSPTQGGREPQHF; CDR3nt: TGTGCCAGCAGTCCGACCCAGGGGGGAAGGGAGCCCCAGCATTTT
d_gene: NA; v_gene: TRBV12-3/TRBV12-4; abundance: few; j_gene: TRBJ1-5; CDR3aa: CASRLTGSNQPQHF; CDR3nt: TGTGCCAGCAGACTAACAGGGTCAAATCAGCCCCAGCATTTT
d_gene: TRBD2; v_gene: TRBV11-2; abundance: NA; j_gene: TRBJ2-1; CDR3aa: CASSATGGDNEQFF; CDR3nt: TGTGCCAGCAGTGCAACGGGAGGGGACAATGAGCAGTTCTTC
d_gene: NA; v_gene: TRBV18; abundance: NA; j_gene: TRBJ2-5; CDR3aa: CASSPLSGRETQYF; CDR3nt: TGTGCCAGCTCACCACTGAGCGGTAGAGAGACCCAGTACTTC
d_gene: TRBD1; v_gene: TRBV27; abundance: NA; j_gene: TRBJ2-6; CDR3aa: CASRDDRAGANVLTF; CDR3nt: TGTGCCAGCAGAGACGACAGGGCTGGGGCCAACGTCCTGACTTTC
d_gene: NA; v_gene: TRBV12-3/TRBV12-4; abundance: NA; j_gene: TRBJ2-5; CDR3aa: CASSSMDQETQYF; CDR3nt: TGTGCCAGCAGTTCGATGGACCAAGAGACCCAGTACTTC
d_gene: NA; v_gene: TRBV6-1; abundance: NA; j_gene: TRBJ2-6; CDR3aa: CASSRTGRNSGANVLTF; CDR3nt: TGTGCCAGCAGTAGGACGGGGCGAAACTCTGGGGCCAACGTCCTGACTTTC
d_gene: NA; v_gene: TRBV12-3/TRBV12-4; abundance: once; j_gene: TRBJ2-1; CDR3aa: CASSYRSSEQFF; CDR3nt: TGTGCCAGCAGTTATAGGTCCAGTGAGCAGTTCTTC
d_gene: TRBD1; v_gene: TRBV6-7; abundance: NA; j_gene: TRBJ2-7; CDR3aa: CASSSKSTGVPMREAYEQYF; CDR3nt: TGTGCCAGCAGTTCTAAATCGACAGGGGTTCCAATGAGAGAAGCCTACGAGCAGTACTTC
d_gene: NA; v_gene: TRBV6-5; abundance: NA; j_gene: TRBJ1-2; CDR3aa: CASRQIGVRAKGYTF; CDR3nt: TGTGCCAGCAGGCAAATCGGGGTCAGGGCAAAGGGCTACACCTTC
d_gene: NA; v_gene: TRBV28; abundance: NA; j_gene: TRBJ1-2; CDR3aa: CAILPVGGGYGYTF; CDR3nt: TGTGCCATCCTTCCCGTCGGGGGGGGTTATGGCTACACCTTC
d_gene: NA; v_gene: TRBV4-2; abundance: few; j_gene: TRBJ2-4; CDR3aa: CASSQDTSGALAKNIQYF; CDR3nt: TGTGCCAGCAGCCAAGATACCTCAGGGGCCTTAGCCAAAAACATTCAGTACTTC
d_gene: NA; v_gene: TRBV6-1; abundance: NA; j_gene: TRBJ2-3; CDR3aa: CASRTLVGDTQYF; CDR3nt: TGTGCCAGCAGAACCCTAGTGGGCGATACGCAGTATTTT
d_gene: NA; v_gene: TRBV7-8; abundance: few; j_gene: TRBJ1-2; CDR3aa: CASSQRDGRGYTF; CDR3nt: TGTGCCAGCAGCCAACGGGACGGTCGCGGCTACACCTTC
d_gene: NA; v_gene: TRBV10-3; abundance: NA; j_gene: TRBJ1-1; CDR3aa: CAISEPGRDSPEAFF; CDR3nt: TGTGCCATCAGTGAGCCTGGACGGGATAGCCCTGAAGCTTTCTTT
d_gene: NA; v_gene: TRBV12-3/TRBV12-4; abundance: NA; j_gene: TRBJ1-2; CDR3aa: CASSQTPERGAYGYTF; CDR3nt: TGTGCCAGCAGTCAAACCCCGGAGAGGGGCGCTTATGGCTACACCTTC
d_gene: NA; v_gene: TRBV20-1; abundance: NA; j_gene: TRBJ2-7; CDR3aa: CSARDWLAGESYEQYF; CDR3nt: TGCAGTGCTAGAGATTGGCTGGCAGGGGAGTCCTACGAGCAGTACTTC